Shown below are 25 T cell receptor beta chains from a single sample sequenced in a study of identical twins. TCRdb reprocessed the 5' RACE reads via MiXCR and lists one record per CDR3 protein. The sample lists 600,000 to 800,000 distinct CDR3 sequences, 20% to 25% occurring once. These data were also reused for a study on T cells expressing NK-cell markers.

The sequenced material came from PBMCs. The receptors come from a woman aged 18-29 years in good health.

This chain uses TRBV5-1 with TRBJ2-7; no definite D call. The germline V gene has CDR1 SGHRS and CDR2 YFSETQ. The CDR3 has 15 residues. Between the trimmed V and J ends, which lost 1 base and 2 bases, there was a span of 13 bases. The CDR3 sequence: CASSLRSSPTYEQYF. As DNA, the CDR3 is TGCGCCAGCAGCTTGAGAAGCAGCCCCACCTACGAGCAGTACTTC.

A word on this clonotype: Compared with germline, one end of the junction differs, possibly owing to a read error. CDR3 sequence reads: CASSLFVSGANVLTF. For the CDR3, the DNA is TGTGCTAGCAGTTTATTTGTCTCTGGGGCCAACGTCCTGACTTTC. The chain uses TRBV27 and TRBJ2-6; D unresolved. The CDR3 totals 15 residues. Germline V gives CDR1 MNHEY, CDR2 SMNVEV (reference sequence).

This clonotype was counted at least ten times. V gene TRBV10-3 combines with J gene TRBJ2-1; D may be TRBD1 (5 bases). V was shortened by 2 bases and J by 8 bases, with 10 bases between the two germline ends. Germline values: CDR1 ENHRY, CDR2 SYGVKD. The CDR3 is made up of 13 amino acids. Written as DNA, the CDR3 is TGTGCCATCAGTGAGAGGGGCGGCTATGAGCAGTTCTTC. Amino acids: CAISERGGYEQFF.

This clonotype was seen only a few times. The chain has TRBV20-1 and TRBJ2-1, with 12 bases fitting TRBD2. The CDR3 loop spans 15 amino acids. CDR1 and CDR2 from the germline V gene are DFQATT and SNEGSKA (reference sequence). The V and J ends lost 6 bases and 9 bases, in that order; junction bases with no gene match: 12. This chain's CDR3 is CSARPTSGRRREQFF. As DNA, the CDR3 is TGCAGTGCCCGGCCGACTAGCGGGAGAAGGCGTGAGCAGTTCTTC.

In this sample, this clonotype turned up a few times. This rearrangement joins TRBV20-1 to TRBJ2-1; no reliable D call. Germline loops: CDR1 DFQATT, CDR2 SNEGSKA (reference sequence). Trimming removed 7 bases from V and 6 bases from J, with 7 bases in between. This CDR3 spans 10 amino acids. CDR3 residues: CSVWGNEQFF. The CDR3 region has the DNA TGCAGTGTTTGGGGCAATGAGCAGTTCTTC.

The chain is built from TRBV20-1 and TRBJ2-1; 7 nucleotides match TRBD2. The germline V gene has CDR1 DFQATT and CDR2 SNEGSKA (reference sequence). This CDR3 has 17 amino acids. The V and J ends lost 0 bases and 0 bases, in that order; junction bases with no gene match: 8. The chain's CDR3 is CSARDLQRDISYNEQFF. In DNA, the CDR3 is TGCAGTGCTAGAGATTTACAGCGGGATATCTCCTACAATGAGCAGTTCTTC.

This clonotype was observed a handful of times. The chain links TRBV10-3 to TRBJ2-2; D is possibly TRBD2 (6 bases). The ends were cut back, 5 bases at V and 1 base at J, with 11 bases in the middle. Per germline, CDR1 ENHRY and CDR2 SYGVKD. CDR3 length: 15 amino acids. CDR3 sequence: CAISLTGVNTGELFF. The CDR3 nucleotides read TGTGCCATCAGTCTTACGGGGGTGAACACCGGGGAGCTGTTTTTT.

This clonotype was detected many times. The gene calls are TRBV20-1 and TRBJ2-6; D is unclear. The CDR3 contains 14 residues. Germline values: CDR1 DFQATT, CDR2 SNEGSKA (reference sequence). V dropped 2 bases and J dropped 0 bases, with 5 bases sitting between them. CDR3 in amino acids: CSARSNSGANVLTF. DNA of the CDR3: TGCAGTGCTAGAAGCAACTCTGGGGCCAACGTCCTGACTTTC.

This clonotype was detected only a few times. The chain joins TRBV20-1 to TRBJ2-1; 15 nucleotides agree with TRBD2. This CDR3 is 14 amino acids long. Germline lookup yields CDR1 DFQATT and CDR2 SNEGSKA (reference sequence). Germline trimming cut 7 bases from V and 7 bases from J; bases unmatched to any gene: 5. In DNA, the CDR3 is TGCAGTGTCCCGGGACTAGCGGGAGGAAATGAGCAGTTCTTC. This sequence encodes CSVPGLAGGNEQFF.

This clonotype came up many times. The chain is built from TRBV20-1 and TRBJ2-1; no clear D gene. Germline-derived CDR1 and CDR2 are DFQATT and SNEGSKA (reference sequence). This CDR3 region has 12 residues. V was clipped by 3 bases and J by 9 bases, with 12 bases between them. The CDR3: CSASGLLAEQFF. The CDR3 DNA sequence: TGCAGTGCTAGTGGCTTGCTTGCTGAGCAGTTCTTC.

This clonotype was found a few times. This chain uses TRBV12-3 or TRBV12-4 with TRBJ2-1, with 7 bases fitting TRBD1. The CDR3 consists of 13 residues. V was pared by 6 bases and J by 5 bases, with 4 bases of the junction left unmatched. The CDR3 DNA is TGTGCCAGCAGGGGACAGTCCAACAATGAGCAGTTCTTC. Amino acids: CASRGQSNNEQFF.

This chain links TRBV7-9 with TRBJ1-2; D is uncertain. The V gene's germline CDR1 is SEHNR and CDR2 FQNEAQ (reference sequence). The CDR3 sequence is 15 residues long. V lost 1 base, J lost 1 base, and 10 bases lay in between. The chain's CDR3 is CASSLGRTFNYGYTF. CDR3 DNA sequence: TGTGCCAGCAGCTTAGGTCGGACGTTTAACTATGGCTACACCTTC. The variable domain in full, with the rest retrieved from reference TRBV7-9 and TRBJ1-2, is DTGVSQNPRHKITKRGQNVTFRCDPISEHNRLYWYRQTLGQGPEFLTYFQNEAQLEKSRLLSDRFSAERPKGSFSTLEIQRTEQGDSAMYLCASSLGRTFNYGYTFGSGTRLTVV.

The chain carries TRBV5-1 and TRBJ1-1, with no clear D. This CDR3 comprises 12 residues. Germline V CDR1 and CDR2: SGHRS, YFSETQ. Trimming left V 4 bases short and J 8 bases short, with 12 bases between. This CDR3 is CASSPPPGEAFF. Here the CDR3 DNA reads TGCGCCAGCAGCCCACCTCCGGGAGAAGCTTTCTTT.

The chain couples TRBV7-9 to TRBJ1-1; D is unresolved. The germline CDR1 and CDR2 sequences are SEHNR and FQNEAQ (reference sequence). The V end lost 2 bases, the J end lost 7 bases, and 5 bases lay between the germline ends. The CDR3 spans 11 residues. The CDR3 here is CASSLFDEAFF. The CDR3 nucleotides read TGTGCCAGCAGCTTATTCGATGAAGCTTTCTTT.

The chain uses TRBV9 and TRBJ1-3; D remains ambiguous. Germline CDR1 SGDLS, CDR2 YYNGEE. This CDR3 is 14 amino acids long. The germline V and J ends were trimmed by 0 bases and 4 bases, with 8 bases remaining between them. The CDR3 nucleotides read TGTGCCAGCAGCGTAGCTCCAGCCGGAAACACCATATATTTT. It is translated as CASSVAPAGNTIYF. Using reference TRBV9 and TRBJ1-3 for the parts outside the CDR3, the full variable domain is DSGVTQTPKHLITATGQRVTLRCSPRSGDLSVYWYQQSLDQGLQFLIQYYNGEERAKGNILERFSAQQFPDLHSELNLSSLELGDSALYFCASSVAPAGNTIYFGEGSWLTVV.

This clonotype occurred a few times. CDR3 DNA: TGTGCCAGCAGCCTGCCCTATAGCGGGAGCCCCTACAATGAGCAGTTCTTC. Translating it yields CASSLPYSGSPYNEQFF. The chain couples TRBV7-9 to TRBJ2-1; 9 bases are a match to TRBD2. The V gene end was trimmed by 5 bases and the J gene end by 2 bases; junction bases not matched to a gene: 10. The V gene's germline CDR1 is SEHNR and CDR2 FQNEAQ (reference sequence). The CDR3 has 17 residues.

This clonotype occurred a few times. The V call is TRBV6-5, the J call TRBJ2-1, with 10 bases lining up with TRBD2. V gave up 4 bases and J gave up 6 bases; unmatched junction bases: 9. The V gene's germline CDR1 is MNHEY and CDR2 SVGAGI. The CDR3 is 16 amino acids. The CDR3 bases are TGTGCCAGCAGTTTTAAAAGCGGGAGGGCCCGCAATGAGCAGTTCTTC. It translates to CASSFKSGRARNEQFF.

This clonotype occurred many times. This rearrangement joins TRBV12-3 or TRBV12-4 to TRBJ2-1, with 8 nucleotides matching TRBD1. There are 15 residues in the CDR3. Trimming took 5 bases from V and 7 from J; bases not matched to a gene: 10. CDR3: CASSPEDRGRNEQFF. DNA of the CDR3: TGTGCCAGCAGTCCCGAAGACAGGGGAAGGAATGAGCAGTTCTTC.

Ten or more counts support this clonotype. The V call is TRBV7-2, the J call TRBJ2-1; 9 bases agree with TRBD2. V dropped 2 bases and J dropped 6; count of bases not matched to a gene: 8. Germline lookup yields CDR1 SGHTA and CDR2 FQGNSA. This CDR3 has 16 amino acids. CDR3 in amino acids: CASSLRATSGVNEQFF. CDR3 bases: TGTGCCAGCAGCTTACGGGCGACTAGCGGTGTCAATGAGCAGTTCTTC.

On this clonotype itself: The junction shows a germline mismatch at one end, possibly a read error. V and J are TRBV5-4 and TRBJ2-4; 8 bases are shared with TRBD1. The CDR3 length is 14 residues. Germline CDR1 reads SGHNT; CDR2 reads YYREEE (reference sequence). The CDR3 protein is CAISSGQGKNIQYF. The CDR3 bases are TGTGCCATCAGCTCTGGACAGGGCAAAAACATTCAGTACTTC. Using reference TRBV5-4 and TRBJ2-4 for the parts outside the CDR3, the full variable domain is ETGVTQSPTHLIKTRGQQVTLRCSSQSGHNTVSWYQQALGQGPQFIFQYYREEENGRGNFPPRFSGLQFPNYSSELNVNALELDDSALYLCAISSGQGKNIQYFGAGTRLSVL.

The chain recombines TRBV6-5 with TRBJ2-1, with 7 bases fitting TRBD2. The junction had 3 bases not matched to a gene; V was cut back by 2 bases and J by 5 bases. There are 14 residues in the CDR3. From germline, CDR1 is MNHEY and CDR2 SVGAGI. In DNA, the CDR3 is TGTGCCAGCAGTTACAGCGGGGAAAACAATGAGCAGTTCTTC. Protein sequence: CASSYSGENNEQFF.

This clonotype has a handful of counts. The rearrangement uses TRBV7-9 and TRBJ2-5; TRBD1 is a possible D gene (5 bases). CDR1 is SEHNR and CDR2 is FQNEAQ in the germline V gene (reference sequence). The CDR3 has 13 amino acids. The germline V and J ends were trimmed by 6 bases and 4 bases, with 12 bases remaining between them. CDR3 sequence: CASRVAGSETQYF. The CDR3 nucleotides are TGTGCCAGCAGAGTAGCAGGGTCAGAGACCCAGTACTTC.

The chain joins TRBV30 to TRBJ1-5; D is uncertain. The CDR3 spans 13 residues. Germline CDR1 and CDR2: GTSNPN and SVGIG (reference sequence). Trimming took 1 base from V and 0 from J, leaving 4 bases between them. The CDR3 loop reads CAWSADSNQPQHF. The CDR3 nucleotides are TGTGCCTGGAGTGCCGATAGCAATCAGCCCCAGCATTTT.

The chain is built from TRBV7-9 and TRBJ2-2; D is perhaps TRBD2 (6 bases). The V gene's germline CDR1 is SEHNR and CDR2 FQNEAQ (reference sequence). The CDR3 has 14 residues. Trimming stripped 6 bases from V and 5 bases from J, with 13 bases between. The CDR3 region has the DNA TGTGCCAGCAGTTTGTCGGGGGAAACCGGGGAGCTGTTTTTT. It encodes CASSLSGETGELFF.

This clonotype was seen a handful of times. J is TRBJ2-6 and V is TRBV20-1; TRBD1 aligns across 7 bases. V was pared by 5 bases and J by 2 bases, with 3 bases of the junction left unmatched. The germline V gene encodes CDR1 DFQATT and CDR2 SNEGSKA (reference sequence). The CDR3 contains 14 residues. CDR3 in amino acids: CSASDRAGANVLTF. The CDR3 DNA reads TGCAGTGCTTCCGACAGGGCTGGGGCCAACGTCCTGACTTTC.